The 6 T cell receptor beta chains below were found in one sample sequenced in a study of blood T cell repertoires in COVID-19. TCRdb keeps only in-frame clones here, not all; method: immunoSEQ multiplex PCR. The sample lists roughly 20,000 clones, around 80% occurring once. Input material: peripheral blood. These receptors were obtained from a man aged 60-69 years with active COVID-19.

This clone was observed once. V gene TRBV28 combines with J gene TRBJ1-5; possible D gene TRBD1, 6 bases. The V gene lost 3 bases and the J gene lost 4 bases, with 7 bases spanning the gap. Germline values: CDR1 MDHEN, CDR2 SYDVKM. The CDR3 is 13 amino acids. The CDR3 here is CASSLDSNQPQHF. The CDR3 bases are TGTGCCAGCAGTTTGGACAGTAATCAGCCCCAGCATTTT.

The V and J genes are TRBV30 and TRBJ1-5; TRBD1 matches at 10 bases. Unmatched junction bases numbered 7, after V lost 1 base and J lost 7 bases. In germline, CDR1 is GTSNPN, CDR2 SVGIG (reference sequence). The CDR3 has 15 amino acids. Here the CDR3 reads CAWSAGTGVRQPQHF. CDR3 nucleotides: TGTGCCTGGAGTGCCGGGACAGGGGTGCGACAGCCCCAGCATTTT.

The chain combines TRBV6-5 with TRBJ1-1; D uncertain. The CDR3 extends over 11 amino acids. The V end lost 8 bases, the J end lost 10 bases, and 14 bases lay between the germline ends. The germline V gene encodes CDR1 MNHEY and CDR2 SVGAGI. The CDR3 nucleotides read TGTGCCAGCCATACTAGCACGGGAGCTTTCTTT. Its protein product is CASHTSTGAFF.

The chain uses TRBV24-1 and TRBJ1-3; 7 bases match TRBD1. This CDR3 has 17 residues. J was trimmed by 7 bases and V by 3 bases; bases with no gene match: 14. CDR1 and CDR2 (germline): KGHDR, SFDVKD. CDR3 sequence: CATSDQQGPIPGNTIYF. CDR3 DNA: TGTGCCACCAGTGATCAACAGGGGCCAATCCCCGGGAACACCATATATTTT.

J is TRBJ2-3 and V is TRBV11-2, with a weak D call TRBD2 (5 bases). V dropped 8 bases and J dropped 3 bases, with 6 bases sitting between them. This CDR3 has 11 amino acids. CDR1 is SGHAT and CDR2 is FQNNGV in the germline V gene. CDR3 loop: CASGRTDTQYF. The CDR3 nucleotides read TGTGCCAGCGGGAGAACAGATACGCAGTATTTT.

The chain carries TRBV27 and TRBJ1-5; TRBD1 matches at 8 bases. V shed 5 bases and J 2 bases; nucleotides not matched to a gene: 5. Germline values: CDR1 MNHEY, CDR2 SMNVEV (reference sequence). The CDR3 extends over 15 amino acids. As DNA, the CDR3 is TGTGCCAGCAGTACCAGGGGGCATCGCAATCAGCCCCAGCATTTT. Amino acid sequence: CASSTRGHRNQPQHF.